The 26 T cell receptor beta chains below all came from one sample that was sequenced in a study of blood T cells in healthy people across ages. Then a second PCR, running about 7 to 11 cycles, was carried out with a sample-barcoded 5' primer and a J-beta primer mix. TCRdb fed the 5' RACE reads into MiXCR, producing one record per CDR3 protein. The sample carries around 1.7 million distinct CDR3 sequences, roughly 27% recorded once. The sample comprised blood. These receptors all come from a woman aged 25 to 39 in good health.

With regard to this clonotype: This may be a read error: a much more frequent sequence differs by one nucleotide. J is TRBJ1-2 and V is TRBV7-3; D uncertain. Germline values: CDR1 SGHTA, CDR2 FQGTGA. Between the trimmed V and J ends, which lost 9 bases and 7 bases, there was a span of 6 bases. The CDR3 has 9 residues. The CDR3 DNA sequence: TGTGCCAGGTCCTGTGGCTACACCTTC. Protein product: CARSCGYTF.

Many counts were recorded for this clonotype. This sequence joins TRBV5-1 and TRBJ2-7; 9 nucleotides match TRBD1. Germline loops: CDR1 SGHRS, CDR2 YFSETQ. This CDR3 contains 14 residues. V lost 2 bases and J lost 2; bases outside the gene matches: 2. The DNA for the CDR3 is TGCGCCAGCAGCTTCGACAGGGGGGCCTACGAGCAGTACTTC. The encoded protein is CASSFDRGAYEQYF.

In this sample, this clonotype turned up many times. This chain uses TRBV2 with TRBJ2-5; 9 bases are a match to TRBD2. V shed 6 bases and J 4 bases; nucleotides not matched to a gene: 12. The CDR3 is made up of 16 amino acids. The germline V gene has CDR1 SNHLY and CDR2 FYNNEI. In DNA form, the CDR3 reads TGTGCCAGCAGCGACGTTGCGGGGGGGCTGGTAGAGACCCAGTACTTC. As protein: CASSDVAGGLVETQYF.

CDR3 residues: CAWGTRLAGRAQFF. The DNA for the CDR3 is TGTGCCTGGGGTACGAGGCTAGCTGGCAGGGCGCAGTTCTTC. The rearrangement uses TRBV30 and TRBJ2-1; D could derive from TRBD1 or TRBD2 (5 bases each). CDR3 size: 14 residues. Trimming pared 5 bases from V and 12 bases from J, leaving 23 bases between. From germline, CDR1 is GTSNPN and CDR2 SVGIG (reference sequence).

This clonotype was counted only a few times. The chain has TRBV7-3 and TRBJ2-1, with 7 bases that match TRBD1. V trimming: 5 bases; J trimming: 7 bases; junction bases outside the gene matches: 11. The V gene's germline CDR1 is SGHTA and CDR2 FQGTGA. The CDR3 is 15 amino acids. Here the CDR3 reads CASSRTGDRVNEQFF. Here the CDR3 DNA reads TGTGCCAGCAGCCGTACAGGGGACCGGGTAAATGAGCAGTTCTTC.

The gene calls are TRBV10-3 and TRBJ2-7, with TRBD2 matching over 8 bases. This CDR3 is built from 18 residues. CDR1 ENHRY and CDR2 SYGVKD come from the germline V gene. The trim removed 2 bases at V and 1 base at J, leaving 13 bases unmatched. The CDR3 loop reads CAISEQLGRAHKSYEQYF. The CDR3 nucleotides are TGTGCCATCAGTGAGCAGCTCGGGAGGGCCCATAAGTCCTACGAGCAGTACTTC.

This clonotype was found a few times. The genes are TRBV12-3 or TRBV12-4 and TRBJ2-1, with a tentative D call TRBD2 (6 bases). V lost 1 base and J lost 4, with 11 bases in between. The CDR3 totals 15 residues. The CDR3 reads CASSLGRDRYNEQFF. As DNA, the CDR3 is TGTGCCAGCAGTTTAGGGCGGGACCGATACAATGAGCAGTTCTTC.

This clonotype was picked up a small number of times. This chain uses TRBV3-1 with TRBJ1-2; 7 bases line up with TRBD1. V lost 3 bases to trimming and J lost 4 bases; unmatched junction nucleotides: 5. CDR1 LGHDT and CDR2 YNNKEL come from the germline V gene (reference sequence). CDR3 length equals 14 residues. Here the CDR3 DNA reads TGTGCCAGCAGCCATACAGGGGATGGCTATGGCTACACCTTC. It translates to CASSHTGDGYGYTF.

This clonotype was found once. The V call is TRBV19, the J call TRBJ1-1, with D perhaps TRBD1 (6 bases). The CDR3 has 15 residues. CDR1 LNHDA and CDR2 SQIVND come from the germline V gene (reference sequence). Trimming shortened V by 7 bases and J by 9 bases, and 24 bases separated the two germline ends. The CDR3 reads CASTLSAGEGSKAFF. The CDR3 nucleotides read TGTGCCAGTACCCTATCGGCAGGGGAAGGATCTAAAGCTTTCTTT.

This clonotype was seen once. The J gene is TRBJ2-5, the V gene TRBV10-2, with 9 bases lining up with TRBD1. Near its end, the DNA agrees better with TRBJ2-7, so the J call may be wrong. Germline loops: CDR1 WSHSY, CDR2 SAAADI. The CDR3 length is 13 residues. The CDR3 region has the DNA TGCGCCAGCAGAACAGGGGGCGCCTACGAGCAGTACTTC. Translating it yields CASRTGGAYEQYF.

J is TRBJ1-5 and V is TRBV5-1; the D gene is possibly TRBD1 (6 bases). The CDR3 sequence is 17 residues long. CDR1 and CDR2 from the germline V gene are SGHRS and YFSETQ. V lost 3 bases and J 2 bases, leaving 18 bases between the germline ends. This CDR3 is CASSSHLRTARNQPQHF. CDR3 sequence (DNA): TGCGCCAGCAGCTCTCACCTAAGGACAGCCCGCAATCAGCCCCAGCATTTT.

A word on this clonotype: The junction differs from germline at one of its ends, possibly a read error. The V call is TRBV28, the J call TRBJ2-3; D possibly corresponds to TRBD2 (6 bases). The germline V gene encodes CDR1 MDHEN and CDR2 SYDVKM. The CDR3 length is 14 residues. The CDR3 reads CTSSFRGSTDTQYF. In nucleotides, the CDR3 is TGTACCAGCAGTTTCCGGGGGTCCACAGATACGCAGTATTTT.

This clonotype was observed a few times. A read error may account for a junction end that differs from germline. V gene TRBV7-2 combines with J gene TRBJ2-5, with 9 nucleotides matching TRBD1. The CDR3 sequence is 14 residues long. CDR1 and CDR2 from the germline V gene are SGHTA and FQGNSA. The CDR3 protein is CANSLDRGMETQYF. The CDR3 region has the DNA TGTGCCAACAGCTTGGACAGGGGCATGGAGACCCAGTACTTC.

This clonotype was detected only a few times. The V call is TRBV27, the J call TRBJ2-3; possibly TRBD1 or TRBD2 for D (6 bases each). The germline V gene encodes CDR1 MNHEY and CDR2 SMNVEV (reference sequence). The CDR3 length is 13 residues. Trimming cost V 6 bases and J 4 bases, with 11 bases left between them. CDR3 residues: CASRGGNADTQYF. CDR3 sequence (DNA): TGTGCCAGCAGGGGGGGCAATGCAGATACGCAGTATTTT.

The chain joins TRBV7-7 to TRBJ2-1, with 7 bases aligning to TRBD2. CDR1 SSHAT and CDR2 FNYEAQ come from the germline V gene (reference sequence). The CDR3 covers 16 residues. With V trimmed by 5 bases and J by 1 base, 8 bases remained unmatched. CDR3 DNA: TGTGCCAGCAGCCGCCTGAGCGGGGTTTCCTACAATGAGCAGTTCTTC. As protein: CASSRLSGVSYNEQFF.

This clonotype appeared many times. Written as DNA, the CDR3 is TGCGCCAGCAGCTTGGTTTTGGCGGGGGCAGGAGAGACCCAGTACTTC. It is translated as CASSLVLAGAGETQYF. The chain employs TRBV5-1 and TRBJ2-5; D may be TRBD2 (7 bases). The CDR3 runs 16 residues. CDR1 and CDR2 from the germline V gene are SGHRS and YFSETQ. V lost 0 bases, J lost 4 bases, and 16 bases lay in between.

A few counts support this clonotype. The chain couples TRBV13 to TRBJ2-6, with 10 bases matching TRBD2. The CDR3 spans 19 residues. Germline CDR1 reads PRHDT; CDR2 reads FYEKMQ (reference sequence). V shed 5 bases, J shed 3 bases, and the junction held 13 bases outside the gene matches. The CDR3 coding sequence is TGTGCCAGCAGCAAACGAGGGACTAGCGCGTTCTATGGGGCCAACGTCCTGACTTTC. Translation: CASSKRGTSAFYGANVLTF. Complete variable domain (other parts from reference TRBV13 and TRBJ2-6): AAGVIQSPRHLIKEKRETATLKCYPIPRHDTVYWYQQGPGQDPQFLISFYEKMQSDKGSIPDRFSAQQFSDYHSELNMSSLELGDSALYFCASSKRGTSAFYGANVLTFGAGSRLTVL.

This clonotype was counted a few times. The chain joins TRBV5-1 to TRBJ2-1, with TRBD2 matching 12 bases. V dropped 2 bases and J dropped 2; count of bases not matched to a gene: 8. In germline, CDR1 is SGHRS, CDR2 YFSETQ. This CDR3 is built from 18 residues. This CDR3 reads CASSFMSSGGATYNEQFF. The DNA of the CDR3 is TGCGCCAGCAGCTTCATGTCTAGCGGGGGGGCAACCTACAATGAGCAGTTCTTC. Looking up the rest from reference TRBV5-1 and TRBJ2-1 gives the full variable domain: KAGVTQTPRYLIKTRGQQVTLSCSPISGHRSVSWYQQTPGQGLQFLFEYFSETQRNKGNFPGRFSGRQFSNSRSEMNVSTLELGDSALYLCASSFMSSGGATYNEQFFGPGTRLTVL.

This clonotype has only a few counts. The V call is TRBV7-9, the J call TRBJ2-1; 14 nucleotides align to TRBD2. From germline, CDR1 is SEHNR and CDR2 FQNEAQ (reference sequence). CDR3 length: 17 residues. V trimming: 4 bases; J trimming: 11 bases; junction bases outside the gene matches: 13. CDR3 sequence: CASSSSIGTSGSFKQFF. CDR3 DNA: TGTGCCAGCAGCTCAAGTATAGGGACTAGCGGGAGCTTCAAGCAGTTCTTC.

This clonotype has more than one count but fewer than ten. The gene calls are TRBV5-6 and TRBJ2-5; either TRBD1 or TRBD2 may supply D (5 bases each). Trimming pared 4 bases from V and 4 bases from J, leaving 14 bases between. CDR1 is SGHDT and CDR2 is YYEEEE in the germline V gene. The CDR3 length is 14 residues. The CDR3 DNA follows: TGTGCCAGCAGCGGGGGATGGGTTCTAGAGACCCAGTACTTC. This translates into CASSGGWVLETQYF.

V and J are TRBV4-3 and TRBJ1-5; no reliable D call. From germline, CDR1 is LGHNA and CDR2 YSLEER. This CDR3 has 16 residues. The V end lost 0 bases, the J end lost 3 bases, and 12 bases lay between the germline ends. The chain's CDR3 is CASSQDAARDNQPQHF. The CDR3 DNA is TGCGCCAGCAGCCAAGATGCAGCGAGGGACAATCAGCCCCAGCATTTT.

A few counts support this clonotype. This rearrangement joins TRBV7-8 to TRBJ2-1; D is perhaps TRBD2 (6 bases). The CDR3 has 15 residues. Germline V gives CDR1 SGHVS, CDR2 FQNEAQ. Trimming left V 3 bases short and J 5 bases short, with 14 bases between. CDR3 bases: TGTGCCAGCAGCTTGGGACTCACCCAGGACAATGAGCAGTTCTTC. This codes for CASSLGLTQDNEQFF.

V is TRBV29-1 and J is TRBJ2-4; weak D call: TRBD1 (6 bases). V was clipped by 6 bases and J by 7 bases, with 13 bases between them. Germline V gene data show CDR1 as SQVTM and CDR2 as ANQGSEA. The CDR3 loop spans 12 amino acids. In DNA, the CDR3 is TGCAGCGTAGGGGGACACGGGAACATTCAGTACTTC. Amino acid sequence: CSVGGHGNIQYF.

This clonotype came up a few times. CDR3 nucleotide sequence: TGCAGTGCTAGAGTGGCCCCGCATGGCTACACCTTC. It specifies CSARVAPHGYTF. The V and J genes are TRBV20-1 and TRBJ1-2, with D unclear. The ends were cut back, 1 base at V and 6 bases at J, with 9 bases in the middle. Germline CDR1 DFQATT, CDR2 SNEGSKA (reference sequence). The CDR3 length is 12 residues.

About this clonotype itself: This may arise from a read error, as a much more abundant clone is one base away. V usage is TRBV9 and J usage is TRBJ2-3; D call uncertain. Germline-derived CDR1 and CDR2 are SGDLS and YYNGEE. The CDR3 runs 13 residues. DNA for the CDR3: TGTGCCGGCAGCGTAGGTTCTACAGATACGCAGTATTTT. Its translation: CAGSVGSTDTQYF.

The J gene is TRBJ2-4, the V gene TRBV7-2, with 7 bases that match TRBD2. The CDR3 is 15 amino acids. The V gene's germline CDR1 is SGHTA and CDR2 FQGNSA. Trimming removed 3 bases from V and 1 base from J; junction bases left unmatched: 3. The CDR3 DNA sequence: TGTGCCAGCAGCTTGGGGGGGTGGGCCAAAAACATTCAGTACTTC. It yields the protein CASSLGGWAKNIQYF.